This TCR beta chain was identified during a study of regulatory T cells in long-lasting Graves disease (dated by TCRdb to about 2021). Turning to the overall study: Newly diagnosed Graves' disease patients had taken antithyroid drugs for less than 3 months. This study used TCR sequencing and RNA sequencing of peripheral blood to compare persistent Graves' disease patients against newly diagnosed Graves' disease patients. The study was registered as a clinical trial and conducted in China. A total of about 33 samples underwent TCR sequencing: about 13 from persistent and about 20 from newly diagnosed Graves' disease patients.

According to the study, the label for this sample's time point signals: newly diagnosed GD, antithyroid drugs for less than 3 months. For both TCR sequencing and RNA sequencing, RNA was extracted from PBMCs using TRIzol. The diagnosis of Graves' disease was made according to American Thyroid Association guidelines. The patients came from an endocrinology department in Xi'an, China. Each patient gave approximately 9 milliliters of peripheral blood, collected in an EDTA anticoagulant tube. Ficoll Paque Plus density gradient separation was used to isolate PBMCs, and no further T cell sorting was performed. An Agilent 2100 Bioanalyzer and agarose gel were used to assess RNA quality, and a NanoDrop 2000 was used to measure RNA concentration. V loses 3 bases at its end and J loses 3 bases; junction bases beyond the gene matches: 4. There are 14 amino acids in the CDR3, from cysteine to phenylalanine inclusive. The only DNA kept is the CDR3, 42 bases in frame from the first base. The germline V gene (reference sequence) sets CDR1 to DFQATT and CDR2 to SNEGSKA.

What the work shows at the level of the full study, not this receptor alone: Peripheral blood alone was examined, since thyroid tissue, which constituted the primary lesion, could not be accessed. Patients with persistent disease shared more public clonotypes (about 2,900) than newly diagnosed patients did (more than 900). Persistent Graves' disease patients showed lower TCR Shannon entropy and fewer highly expanded clones than newly diagnosed patients, suggesting clonal expansion. As a limitation, the authors acknowledged that the small sample size may reduce accuracy. Preferential use of TRBV28, TRBJ1-2 and TRBJ2-5 was observed in persistent disease, whereas TRBV20-1 and TRBJ2-1 were favored in newly diagnosed disease. Only the TCR beta chain was sequenced and analyzed.

The protocol used for the library was multiplex PCR. TCRdb shows the sequencer as Illumina HiSeq 4000. CDR3 regions were amplified by Arm-PCR with iRepertoire HTBI primers to construct TCR beta libraries. Before sequencing, the PCR products went through gel purification. Per the original workflow: Gene usage analysis of CDR3 amino acid clonotypes relied on the approximately 62 TRBV and fewer than 15 TRBJ segments identified across samples. COPE and FqMerger were used to merge the filtered high-quality paired reads into contigs. BLAST was used to align contigs to the IMGT TRBV, TRBD and TRBJ reference genes, and CDR3 was defined following IMGT. Any clonotype with a frequency above 0.1% was classified as a highly expanded clone. Shannon entropy was used to measure repertoire diversity, and the Gini coefficient was used to measure V-J evenness. A clonotype was considered public if more than one individual shared it. The public reads were reanalyzed by TCRdb: fastp trimming at Q25, MiXCR alignment, in-frame beta chains only. Identical CDR3 proteins give one entry, which carries the most common genes and DNA. TCRdb, not the original authors, processed these V and J calls. Across this sample there are about 420,000 distinct CDR3 sequences, with about a sixth seen only once. Jointly, the top ten make up about 23% of the sample.

This clonotype has only a few counts. It lacks a known antigen. The sample holds no much larger clone one base away, and base qualities are not on file. In addition, the sample was reused for a study of T cells in Graves' hyperthyroidism and ophthalmopathy. According to the second study: Stable Graves' hyperthyroidism was defined as no progression to ophthalmopathy during 18 months of follow-up. Hyperthyroidism patients were newly diagnosed, had a disease duration of under 2 months, and were aged 18 to 65 years. Any patient with an uncontrolled infection, another autoimmune disease, pregnancy or lactation was excluded. Diagnoses were established on the basis of clinical symptoms, serum thyroxine and TRAb, thyroid ultrasound, and orbital computed tomography. For the first round of RT-PCR on the TCR CDR3, the HTBI primer set was used together with the Qiagen OneStep RT-PCR kit. Most expanded thyroid clonotypes (frequency above 0.001) were also detected in blood, a finding suggesting that blood repertoires may reflect thyroid immune responses. In cross-validation, a model built on a 13 V-J signature told ophthalmopathy apart from stable hyperthyroidism with over 85% sensitivity and roughly 81% specificity, and in testing the same model reached 80%/75%. In validation, progression to ophthalmopathy was predicted by the model with around 70% sensitivity and 72.22% specificity, a median of about 6.4 months before onset. To identify TCR V-J signatures that set the groups apart, the researchers used a discovery cohort of 100 patients, made up of under 50 with Graves' ophthalmopathy and 55 to 65 with stable Graves' hyperthyroidism. Prospective prediction of ophthalmopathy was tested in an independent validation cohort consisting of 18 to 20 hyperthyroidism patients and more than 15 patients who later progressed to ophthalmopathy. The roughly 94 discovery patients were randomly divided into training and test sets at a 7:3 ratio. The study also compared thyroid tissue and blood T-cell repertoires from several Graves' hyperthyroidism patients. Following sampling, methimazole starting at 30 mg daily was given to hyperthyroidism patients, and high-dose intravenous methylprednisolone was given to ophthalmopathy patients. Libraries were constructed in a second round of multiplex PCR, after which size selection and purification were performed. Paired-end sequencing of the libraries was performed with 100 bp reads on an Illumina HiSeq2000. SOAPnuke was used to process the raw data, with reads discarded if the reads contained adapters or uncalled bases, had a mean Phred below 15, or lacked an exact constant-primer or identifier match. COPE v1.2.5 was used to merge the high-quality paired reads, and each unique nucleotide sequence was defined as a clonotype. Clonotypes were aligned to IMGT TRBV, TRBD and TRBJ reference segments using MiTCR v1.1. Only V-J combinations with frequency above 0.0001, covering approximately 99% of repertoires, were analysed. The TCS score was defined as the ratio of F50 (clonal expansion) to E x V (chaos), calculated using BLOSUM62-based TCRdist between CDR3 peptides within each V-J. Welch's t-statistics and random forest reduced 450 to 600 V-J features to 10 to 15, which were used in a naive Bayes classifier (R e1071). Sample size was not statistically predetermined, and blinding of investigators to group allocation was not performed. The paper describes TCR Vbeta CDR3 sequencing of around 140 peripheral blood samples, made up of 43 ophthalmopathy patients, around 78 hyperthyroidism patients and roughly 17 progressor patients.

The sequence joins TRBV20-1 to TRBJ2-7; 11 central nucleotides agree with TRBD2. The receptor's source is a woman under 30 with Graves disease. Donor details come from another sample of the same person, matched by shared clones. This specimen was peripheral blood mononuclear cells (PBMCs), taken at new diagnosis, from a patient treated with antithyroid drugs. CDR3 reads: CSARTSGTDYEQYF. The DNA sequence is given as TGCAGTGCTAGGACTAGCGGGACGGACTACGAGCAGTACTTC.